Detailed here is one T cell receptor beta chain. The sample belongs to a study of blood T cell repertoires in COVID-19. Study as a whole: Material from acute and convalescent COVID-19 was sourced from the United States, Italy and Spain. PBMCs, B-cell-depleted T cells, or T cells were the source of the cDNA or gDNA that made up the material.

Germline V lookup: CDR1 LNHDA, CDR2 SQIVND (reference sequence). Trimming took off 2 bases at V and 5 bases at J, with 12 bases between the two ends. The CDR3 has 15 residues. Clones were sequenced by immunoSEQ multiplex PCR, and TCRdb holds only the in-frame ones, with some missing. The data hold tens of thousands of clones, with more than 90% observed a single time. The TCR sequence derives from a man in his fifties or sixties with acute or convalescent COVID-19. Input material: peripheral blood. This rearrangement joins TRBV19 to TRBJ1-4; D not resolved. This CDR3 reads CASSIRENYNEKLFF. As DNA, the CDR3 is TGTGCCAGTAGTATACGGGAAAACTACAATGAAAAACTGTTTTTT. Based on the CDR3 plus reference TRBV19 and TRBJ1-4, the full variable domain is DGGITQSPKYLFRKEGQNVTLSCEQNLNHDAMYWYRQDPGQGLRLIYYSQIVNDFQKGDIAEGYSVSREKKESFPLTVTSAQKNPTAFYLCASSIRENYNEKLFFGSGTQLSVL.